Below are 3 T cell receptor beta chains sequenced from a single sample in a study of T cells in Graves' hyperthyroidism and ophthalmopathy. Amplification of TCR beta CDR3 regions used RNA as the template. When the TCR CDR3 underwent first-round RT-PCR, the HTBI primer set was used. TCRdb reprocessed the multiplex PCR reads with MiXCR, giving one entry per CDR3 protein. The sample lists tens of thousands of distinct CDR3 sequences, roughly 49% occurring once. Sequenced sample: blood. The receptors originated from a woman aged 25-40 years with Graves' ophthalmopathy.

This clonotype was seen once. This chain links TRBV2 with TRBJ1-4; TRBD1 aligns across 9 bases. The CDR3 has 18 residues. Germline loops: CDR1 SNHLY, CDR2 FYNNEI. The junction had 15 bases not matched to a gene; V was cut back by 0 bases and J by 10 bases. Here the CDR3 reads CASSEALSTGGVDGKLFF. CDR3 nucleotides: TGTGCCAGCAGTGAAGCGCTTTCTACAGGGGGCGTGGATGGAAAACTGTTTTTT.

With respect to this clonotype: A much larger clone sits a single nucleotide away, making a read error possible. CDR3 amino acids: CASGIGLSAGELFF. The CDR3 region has the DNA TGTGCCAGCGGTATTGGCCTGAGTGCCGGGGAGCTGTTTTTT. This rearrangement joins TRBV5-8 to TRBJ2-2; no clear D. The V gene lost 7 bases and the J gene lost 6 bases, with 16 bases spanning the gap. CDR3 size: 14 residues. Germline values: CDR1 SGHTS, CDR2 YDEGEE.

This clonotype was seen a few times. The chain uses TRBV20-1 and TRBJ1-6; 9 nucleotides match TRBD1. The CDR3 has 16 amino acids. Germline CDR1 and CDR2: DFQATT and SNEGSKA (reference sequence). CDR3: CRATGTGTYYNSPLHF. The CDR3 nucleotides read TGCAGGGCCACCGGGACAGGGACCTACTATAATTCACCCCTCCACTTT.